This T cell receptor beta chain was obtained from a study of T cell responses to AZD1222 COVID-19 vaccine. Study-wide points: The breadth and depth of Spike-specific TCRs increased once two AZD1222 doses had been given. Seropositivity was recorded at baseline in only a handful of AZD1222 recipients. Donor demographics were predominantly white British with a female majority; clonal diversity may be underestimated. There were repertoire samples only from the period after the peak T cell response.

The ends were cut back, 8 bases at V and 2 bases at J, with 13 bases in the middle. Per germline, CDR1 LNHDA and CDR2 SQIVND (reference sequence). The length of the CDR3 is 13 residues. Profiled with immunoSEQ multiplex PCR; TCRdb holds only in-frame clones, not every one. The sample includes tens of thousands of clones, around 90% of them seen just once. On this clone itself: Its antigen is as yet unknown.

The receptor comes from an adult who received the AZD1222 COVID-19 vaccine. The chain employs TRBV19 and TRBJ2-7; D possibly corresponds to TRBD1 (6 bases). Sequencing was performed on peripheral blood, taken 28 days after the second AZD1222 dose. CDR3 in DNA: TGTGCCAGTCGCGAGACAGGAGCCTACGAGCAGTACTTC. This sequence encodes CASRETGAYEQYF.